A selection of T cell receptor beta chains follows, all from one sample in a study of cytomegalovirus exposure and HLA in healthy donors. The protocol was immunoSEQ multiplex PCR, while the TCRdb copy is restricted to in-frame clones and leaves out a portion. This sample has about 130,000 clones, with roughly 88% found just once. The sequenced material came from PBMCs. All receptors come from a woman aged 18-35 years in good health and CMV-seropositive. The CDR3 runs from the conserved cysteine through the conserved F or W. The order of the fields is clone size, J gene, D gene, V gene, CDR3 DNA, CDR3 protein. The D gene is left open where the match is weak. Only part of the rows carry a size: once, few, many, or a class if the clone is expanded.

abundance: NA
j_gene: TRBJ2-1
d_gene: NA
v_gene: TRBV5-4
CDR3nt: TGTGCCAGCAGCTTGGGGGCATCCTCCTACAATGAGCAGTTCTTC
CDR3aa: CASSLGASSYNEQFF

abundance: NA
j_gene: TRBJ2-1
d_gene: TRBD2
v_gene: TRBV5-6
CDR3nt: TGTGCCAGCAGCTTCGAGCGGGGGGGTTACAATGAGCAGTTCTTC
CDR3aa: CASSFERGGYNEQFF

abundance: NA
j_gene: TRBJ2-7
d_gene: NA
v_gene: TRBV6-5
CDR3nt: TGTGCCAGCAGATCTATTGGGGGGTCCTACGAGCAGTACTTC
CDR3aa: CASRSIGGSYEQYF

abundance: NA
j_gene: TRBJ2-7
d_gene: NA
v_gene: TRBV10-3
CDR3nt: TGTGCCATCAGGGACCCAGGCAGTGAGGAGAGAGGGGGACAGTACTTC
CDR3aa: CAIRDPGSEERGGQYF

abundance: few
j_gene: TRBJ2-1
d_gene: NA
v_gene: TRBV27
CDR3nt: TGTGCCAGCGGCCCTCACCGAGGGGTCGGGGGCTCCTACAATGAGCAGTTCTTC
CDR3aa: CASGPHRGVGGSYNEQFF

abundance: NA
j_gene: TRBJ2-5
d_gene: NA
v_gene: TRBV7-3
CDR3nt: TGTGCCAGCAGTCGAAGTCGGACAGAAGAGATCCAGTACTTC
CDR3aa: CASSRSRTEEIQYF

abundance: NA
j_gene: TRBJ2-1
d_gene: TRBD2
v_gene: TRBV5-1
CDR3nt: TGCGCCAGCAGTAAAGGGACTAGCGGGGGGGAAAACAATGAGCAGTTCTTC
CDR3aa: CASSKGTSGGENNEQFF

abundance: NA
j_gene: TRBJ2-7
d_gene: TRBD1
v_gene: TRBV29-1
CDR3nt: TGCAGCGTTGCCCCGGGACAGGGGGCCAACGAGCAGTACTTC
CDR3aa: CSVAPGQGANEQYF

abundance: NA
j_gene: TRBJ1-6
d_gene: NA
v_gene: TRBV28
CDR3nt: TGTGCCACCCGGGGAGGTTCACCCCTCCACTTT
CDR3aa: CATRGGSPLHF

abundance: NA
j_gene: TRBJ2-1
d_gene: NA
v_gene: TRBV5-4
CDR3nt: TGTGCCAGCAGCAACAGGGTGGTCCTCTACAATGAGCAGTTCTTC
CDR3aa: CASSNRVVLYNEQFF

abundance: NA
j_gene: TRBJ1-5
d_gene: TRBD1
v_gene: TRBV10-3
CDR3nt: TGTGCCATCAGCCGGGACAGGCTAAATCAGCCCCAGCATTTT
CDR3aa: CAISRDRLNQPQHF

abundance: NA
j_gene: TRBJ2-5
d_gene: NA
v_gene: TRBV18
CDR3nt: TGTGCCAGCTCACCTCGAGAGGAAGAGACCCAGTACTTC
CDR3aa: CASSPREEETQYF

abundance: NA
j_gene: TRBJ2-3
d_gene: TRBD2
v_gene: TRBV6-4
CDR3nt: TGTGCCAGCAGTGCGGGACTAGCGGGGGCCTCCACAGATACGCAGTATTTT
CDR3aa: CASSAGLAGASTDTQYF

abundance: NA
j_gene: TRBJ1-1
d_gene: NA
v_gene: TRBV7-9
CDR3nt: TGTGCCACCAAGAGGCCGGACAGTCAGGAAGCTTTCTTT
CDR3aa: CATKRPDSQEAFF

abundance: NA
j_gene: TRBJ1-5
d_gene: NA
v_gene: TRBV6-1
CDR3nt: TGTGCCAGCAGAGGAAACAGGGGCAATCAGCCCCAGCATTTT
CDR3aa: CASRGNRGNQPQHF

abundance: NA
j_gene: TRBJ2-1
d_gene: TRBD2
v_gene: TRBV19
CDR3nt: TGTGCCAGTAGTCCGCAAGCGGGGGCCCACAATGAGCAGTTCTTC
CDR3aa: CASSPQAGAHNEQFF

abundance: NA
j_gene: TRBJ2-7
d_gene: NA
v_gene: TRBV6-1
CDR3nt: TGTGCCAGCAGTGAAGGTAGCGGCGCTACCTACGAGCAGTACTTC
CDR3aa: CASSEGSGATYEQYF

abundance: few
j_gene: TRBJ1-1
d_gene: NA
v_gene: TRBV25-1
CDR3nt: TGTGCCAGCAGTGATCCAGGGACTGAAGCTTTCTTT
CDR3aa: CASSDPGTEAFF

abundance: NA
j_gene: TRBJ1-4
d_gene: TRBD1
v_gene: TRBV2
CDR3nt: TGTGCCAGCAGCTTCCTCCGGGGACAGATTAATGAAAAACTGTTTTTT
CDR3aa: CASSFLRGQINEKLFF